This record covers a single TCR beta chain. Its antigen remains unknown. While unrecorded immune exposures were likely, the donors were nominally healthy when sampled. The sample comes from a study of cytomegalovirus exposure and HLA in healthy donors. About the research overall: An analysis done earlier identified 95 million to 140 million unique TCR beta sequences from about 180 million T cells.

The CDR3 loop spans 16 amino acids. V gave up 2 bases and J gave up 3 bases; unmatched junction bases: 7. CDR1 MDHEN and CDR2 SYDVKM come from the germline V gene. Use of 60 Vbeta and 13 Jbeta primers characterized the PCR. Clones were sequenced by immunoSEQ multiplex PCR, and TCRdb holds only the in-frame ones, with some missing. This sample yields 35,000 to 40,000 clones, of which 74% are seen a single time; 6.3% belongs to the top ten. Study results and caveats: Information on immune exposure was restricted to one variable (CMV serostatus). Clonal expansion, a later analysis showed, was greater in HLA-associated TCR beta chains than in equally common others.

The clonotype was recovered from a man younger than 40 in good health and CMV-seronegative. V gene TRBV28 combines with J gene TRBJ2-3, with 8 bases matching TRBD2. The specimen was PBMCs. The DNA of the CDR3 is TGTGCCAGCAGTTTAGGAGCGGGAGCATGGACAGATACGCAGTATTTT. Amino acid sequence: CASSLGAGAWTDTQYF.